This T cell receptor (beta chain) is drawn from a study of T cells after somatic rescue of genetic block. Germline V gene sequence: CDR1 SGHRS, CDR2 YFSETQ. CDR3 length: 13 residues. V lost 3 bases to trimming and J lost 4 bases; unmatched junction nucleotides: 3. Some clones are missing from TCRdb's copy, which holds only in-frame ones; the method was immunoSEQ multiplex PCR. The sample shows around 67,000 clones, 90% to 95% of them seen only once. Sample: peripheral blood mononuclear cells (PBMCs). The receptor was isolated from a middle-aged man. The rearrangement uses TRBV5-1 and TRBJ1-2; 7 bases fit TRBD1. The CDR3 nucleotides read TGCGCCAGCAGCTCCGGACAGGTCTATGGCTACACCTTC. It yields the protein CASSSGQVYGYTF.